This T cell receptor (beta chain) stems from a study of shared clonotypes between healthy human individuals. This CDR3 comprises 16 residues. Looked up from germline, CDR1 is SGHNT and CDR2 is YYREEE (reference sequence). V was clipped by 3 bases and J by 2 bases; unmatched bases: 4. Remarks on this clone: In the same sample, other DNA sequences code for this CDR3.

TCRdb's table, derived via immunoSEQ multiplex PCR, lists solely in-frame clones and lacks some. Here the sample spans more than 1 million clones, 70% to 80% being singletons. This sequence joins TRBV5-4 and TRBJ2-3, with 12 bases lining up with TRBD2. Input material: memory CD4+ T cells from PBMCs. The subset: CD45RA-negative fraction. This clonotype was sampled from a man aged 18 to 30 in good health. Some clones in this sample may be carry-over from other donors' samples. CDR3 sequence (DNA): TGTGCCAGCAGCTCGGGACTAGCGGGTGTCACAGATACGCAGTATTTT. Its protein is CASSSGLAGVTDTQYF.